Listed here are 30 T cell receptor beta chains from one sample, sequenced in a study of T cells in Graves' hyperthyroidism and ophthalmopathy. The CDR3 regions of TCR beta were amplified from RNA transcripts. Initially, a first-round RT-PCR of the TCR CDR3 employed the HTBI primer set. TCRdb re-called the multiplex PCR reads with MiXCR, one entry per CDR3 protein. The table shows about 400,000 distinct CDR3 sequences, with 20% to 25% occurring only once. The sample taken for sequencing was blood. All receptors derive from a man aged 45-65 years with Graves' hyperthyroidism.

The rearrangement uses TRBV12-3 or TRBV12-4 and TRBJ2-2; no reliable D call. V was pared by 3 bases and J by 6 bases, with 8 bases between. The CDR3 consists of 13 residues. CDR3 DNA: TGTGCCAGCAGTTTTGGGTGGGCCGGGGAGCTGTTTTTT. This gives the protein CASSFGWAGELFF.

The V call is TRBV5-1, the J call TRBJ1-4; a weak D match, TRBD1 (6 bases). CDR3 length: 16 residues. The germline V and J ends were trimmed by 3 bases and 5 bases, with 17 bases remaining between them. CDR1 is SGHRS and CDR2 is YFSETQ in the germline V gene. The CDR3 DNA reads TGCGCCAGCAGCTCGGGACACAACGGGGCGAATGAAAAACTGTTTTTT. Protein: CASSSGHNGANEKLFF.

This clonotype was recorded a few times. The V and J genes are TRBV12-3 or TRBV12-4 and TRBJ2-1; possibly TRBD2 for D (6 bases). Deletions cut 3 bases from V and 6 bases from J, with 12 bases between. This CDR3 has 14 residues. This CDR3 reads CASSFSSAGNEQFF. Written as DNA, the CDR3 is TGTGCCAGCAGTTTCTCTAGCGCTGGCAATGAGCAGTTCTTC.

This clonotype was observed at least ten times. The rearrangement joins TRBV3-1 to TRBJ2-3; D gene uncertain. V lost 1 base, J lost 6 bases, and 11 bases lay in between. Germline V gives CDR1 LGHDT, CDR2 YNNKEL (reference sequence). The CDR3 contains 14 residues. For the CDR3, the DNA is TGTGCCAGCAGCCAAGCCTCTCTGACTGATACGCAGTATTTT. Translating it yields CASSQASLTDTQYF.

This clonotype has only a few counts. This rearrangement joins TRBV6-2 or TRBV6-3 to TRBJ2-5; TRBD2 agrees at 13 bases. CDR3 length equals 15 residues. V was clipped by 5 bases and J by 9 bases; unmatched bases: 9. CDR1 MNHEY and CDR2 SVGEGT come from the germline V gene. The CDR3 nucleotides are TGTGCCAGCAGTCAACTGGGACTAGCGGGGTGGGCCCAGTACTTC. Encoded protein: CASSQLGLAGWAQYF.

The chain combines TRBV12-3 or TRBV12-4 with TRBJ2-1, with D possibly TRBD1 on 5 matching bases. The CDR3 totals 15 residues. The V and J ends lost 6 bases and 2 bases respectively, with 14 bases between them. The CDR3 region has the DNA TGTGCCAGCAGACCACAGGACACCCCCTACAATGAGCAGTTCTTC. This codes for CASRPQDTPYNEQFF.

This sequence joins TRBV10-3 and TRBJ2-1; TRBD2 matches 10 bases. The CDR3 consists of 15 residues. J gave up 5 bases and V 7 bases, and 8 bases lay outside the gene matches. CDR1 ENHRY and CDR2 SYGVKD come from the germline V gene. The CDR3 is CAIKGTSGINNEQFF. For the CDR3, the DNA is TGTGCCATCAAGGGAACTAGCGGGATTAACAATGAGCAGTTCTTC.

This rearrangement joins TRBV7-9 to TRBJ2-1, with TRBD1 identical over 12 bases. The ends lost 6 bases at V and 2 bases at J; junction bases unmatched: 8. This CDR3 spans 17 amino acids. CDR1 SEHNR and CDR2 FQNEAQ come from the germline V gene (reference sequence). CDR3 sequence: CASRGTGGDFTYNEQFF. The CDR3 DNA reads TGTGCCAGCAGAGGGACAGGGGGCGATTTTACCTACAATGAGCAGTTCTTC. Full variable domain (outside the CDR3, taken from reference TRBV7-9 and TRBJ2-1): DTGVSQNPRHKITKRGQNVTFRCDPISEHNRLYWYRQTLGQGPEFLTYFQNEAQLEKSRLLSDRFSAERPKGSFSTLEIQRTEQGDSAMYLCASRGTGGDFTYNEQFFGPGTRLTVL.

The chain recombines TRBV20-1 with TRBJ2-7; D is tentatively TRBD1 or TRBD2 (5 bases each). CDR1 is DFQATT, CDR2 SNEGSKA, per germline (reference sequence). V lost 7 bases, J lost 7 bases, and 17 bases lay in between. The CDR3 runs to 12 residues. In DNA form, the CDR3 reads TGCAGTGTGGGGGACGGTTCTTGGGAGCAGTACTTC. It codes for CSVGDGSWEQYF.

The rearrangement links TRBV7-9 to TRBJ2-7; no clear D. The CDR3 is made up of 12 amino acids. Germline lookup yields CDR1 SEHNR and CDR2 FQNEAQ (reference sequence). The ends were cut back, 6 bases at V and 5 bases at J, with 11 bases in the middle. The CDR3 region has the DNA TGTGCCAGCAGACATTGGGTCCACGAGCAGTACTTC. It specifies CASRHWVHEQYF.

The rearrangement links TRBV6-5 to TRBJ1-1; D possibly corresponds to TRBD1 (5 bases). Germline V gene lookup returns CDR1 MNHEY and CDR2 SVGAGI. Trimming shortened V by 0 bases and J by 5 bases, and 13 bases separated the two germline ends. The CDR3 is 15 residues long. CDR3 in DNA: TGTGCCAGCAGTTACTCGGGCTTGGCAGGGACTGAAGCTTTCTTT. This translates into CASSYSGLAGTEAFF.

This clonotype was seen a handful of times. This chain connects TRBV24-1 to TRBJ2-3; 8 nucleotides line up with TRBD1. The J segment lost 2 bases and the V segment lost 4 bases, leaving 7 bases of the junction unmatched. Germline values: CDR1 KGHDR, CDR2 SFDVKD. This CDR3 is built from 16 residues. Here the CDR3 DNA reads TGTGCCACCAGTGAACCAGGGGGCTTGGACACAGATACGCAGTATTTT. Its translation is CATSEPGGLDTDTQYF.

This clonotype was counted between two and nine times. This chain uses TRBV12-3 or TRBV12-4 with TRBJ2-7; 14 bases match TRBD2. Unmatched junction bases numbered 14, after V lost 5 bases and J lost 2 bases. The CDR3 spans 19 residues. The CDR3 is CASSPTFGTSGSNAYEQYF. The CDR3 DNA reads as TGTGCCAGCAGTCCGACCTTCGGGACTAGCGGGAGTAATGCCTACGAGCAGTACTTC.

This clonotype was detected only a few times. The chain has TRBV28 and TRBJ1-5; unclear D gene. The CDR3 loop spans 14 amino acids. Germline-derived CDR1 and CDR2 are MDHEN and SYDVKM. Trimming took 2 bases from V and 3 from J, leaving 8 bases between them. CDR3 in DNA: TGTGCCAGCAGTTTAATGGCCCCCAATCAGCCCCAGCATTTT. This encodes CASSLMAPNQPQHF.

The rearrangement uses TRBV27 and TRBJ2-3; 7 positions match TRBD2. The CDR3 extends over 15 amino acids. V trimming: 5 bases; J trimming: 4 bases; junction bases outside the gene matches: 9. Germline V gives CDR1 MNHEY, CDR2 SMNVEV (reference sequence). The CDR3 coding sequence is TGTGCCAGCAGTCAGCGGACTAGAATCTCAGATACGCAGTATTTT. Translating it yields CASSQRTRISDTQYF.

This clonotype was seen many times. The genes are TRBV5-1 and TRBJ2-7; D perhaps matches TRBD1 (6 bases). Germline loops: CDR1 SGHRS, CDR2 YFSETQ. With 4 bases removed from V and 2 bases from J, the gap between germline ends came to 16 bases. The CDR3 spans 15 residues. CDR3 sequence: CASSPRGQLAYEQYF. CDR3 coding DNA: TGCGCCAGCAGCCCACGAGGACAGCTGGCCTACGAGCAGTACTTC.

This clonotype was seen many times. The V gene is TRBV7-2, the J gene TRBJ2-1, with 8 bases matching TRBD2. Germline CDR1 and CDR2: SGHTA and FQGNSA. Trimming at V came to 2 bases and at J to 6 bases, leaving 6 bases not matched to a gene. This CDR3 is built from 15 residues. The CDR3 here is CASSLPWTSSNEQFF. CDR3 nucleotide sequence: TGTGCCAGCAGCTTACCCTGGACTAGCAGCAATGAGCAGTTCTTC. The whole variable domain, filled in from reference TRBV7-2 and TRBJ2-1, reads GAGVSQSPSNKVTEKGKDVELRCDPISGHTALYWYRQSLGQGLEFLIYFQGNSAPDKSGLPSDRFSAERTGGSVSTLTIQRTQQEDSAVYLCASSLPWTSSNEQFFGPGTRLTVL.

This clonotype was observed at least ten times. This chain links TRBV28 with TRBJ2-7; 11 bases line up with TRBD2. The CDR3 totals 15 residues. Losses at the gene ends were 3 bases for V and 0 bases for J; bases not matched to a gene: 1. Germline V gene sequence: CDR1 MDHEN, CDR2 SYDVKM. The CDR3 protein is CASSFGLAGSYEQYF. As DNA, the CDR3 is TGTGCCAGCAGTTTCGGACTAGCGGGCTCCTACGAGCAGTACTTC.

The V gene is TRBV5-1, the J gene TRBJ1-4, with a weak D call TRBD1 (5 bases). The CDR3 contains 15 residues. Trimming cost V 3 bases and J 8 bases, with 17 bases left between them. Germline V gives CDR1 SGHRS, CDR2 YFSETQ. The CDR3 is CASSWEGSATEKLFF. The CDR3 coding sequence is TGCGCCAGCAGCTGGGAGGGGTCTGCCACGGAAAAACTGTTTTTT.

V usage is TRBV7-3 and J usage is TRBJ2-5, with 7 bases that match TRBD2. Per the germline V gene, CDR1 is SGHTA and CDR2 is FQGTGA. The junction had 5 bases not matched to a gene; V was cut back by 5 bases and J by 5 bases. The CDR3 runs to 13 residues. CDR3 amino acids: CASSDSGMETQYF. CDR3 nucleotides: TGTGCCAGCAGCGACAGCGGGATGGAGACCCAGTACTTC.

The rearrangement links TRBV5-1 to TRBJ2-1; D may match TRBD1 or TRBD2 (5 bases each). Germline V gives CDR1 SGHRS, CDR2 YFSETQ. The length of the CDR3 is 16 residues. Trimming removed 3 bases from V and 0 bases from J, with 13 bases in between. CDR3 amino acids: CASSSGGSSSYNEQFF. The CDR3 DNA reads as TGCGCCAGCAGCTCTGGGGGTAGTAGCTCCTACAATGAGCAGTTCTTC.

This clonotype occurred a few times. CDR3 DNA: TGTGCCAGCAGTTTCGGGGTGGGCTCACCCCTCCACTTT. Its translation is CASSFGVGSPLHF. V usage is TRBV6-5 and J usage is TRBJ1-6; no firm D call. Germline CDR1 reads MNHEY; CDR2 reads SVGAGI. V lost 4 bases and J lost 10, with 11 bases in between. The CDR3 runs 13 residues.

The rearrangement joins TRBV5-4 to TRBJ2-3; 9 positions agree with TRBD1. The CDR3 has 17 residues. V trimming: 1 base; J trimming: 7 bases; junction bases outside the gene matches: 13. Germline V CDR1 and CDR2: SGHNT, YYREEE (reference sequence). The CDR3 DNA reads as TGTGCCAGCAGCTTGCAAACCGGGACAGGGCTTTCACATACGCAGTATTTT. Protein: CASSLQTGTGLSHTQYF.

This clonotype was observed at least ten times. The chain links TRBV6-1 to TRBJ1-1; possibly TRBD1 for D (6 bases). The V and J ends lost 8 bases and 0 bases respectively, with 13 bases between them. From germline, CDR1 is MNHNS and CDR2 SASEGT. CDR3 length: 14 residues. The CDR3 bases are TGTGCCAGCCAAAGGGGGGGCATGAACACTGAAGCTTTCTTT. Its translation is CASQRGGMNTEAFF.

This clonotype came up a few times. The chain uses TRBV7-9 and TRBJ2-1, with D maybe TRBD1 (6 bases). Trimming cost V 5 bases and J 0 bases, with 11 bases left between them. From germline, CDR1 is SEHNR and CDR2 FQNEAQ (reference sequence). The CDR3 contains 15 residues. CDR3 DNA sequence: TGTGCCAGCAGCCAGGACAGAAGCTCCTACAATGAGCAGTTCTTC. This gives the protein CASSQDRSSYNEQFF.

In its sample, this clonotype was seen a few times. V usage is TRBV12-3 or TRBV12-4 and J usage is TRBJ2-1, with D hard to call. V was shortened by 3 bases and J by 4 bases, with 10 bases between the two germline ends. The CDR3 consists of 14 residues. The CDR3 sequence: CASSFVASYNEQFF. The CDR3 nucleotides read TGTGCCAGCAGTTTTGTGGCCTCTTACAATGAGCAGTTCTTC.

The CDR3 DNA sequence: TGTGCCAGCAGTTACGCGGGACCGGGGATTGGGGAACTGTTTTTT. Translation gives CASSYAGPGIGELFF. The chain recombines TRBV6-5 with TRBJ1-4; D might be TRBD1 (5 bases). The germline V gene has CDR1 MNHEY and CDR2 SVGAGI. This CDR3 region has 15 residues. The V end was cut by 2 bases, the J end by 12 bases, with 19 bases between.

The gene calls are TRBV28 and TRBJ2-3; D perhaps matches TRBD1 (5 bases). The germline V and J ends were trimmed by 3 bases and 2 bases, with 12 bases remaining between them. In germline, CDR1 is MDHEN, CDR2 SYDVKM. This CDR3 is 15 amino acids long. The DNA for the CDR3 is TGTGCCAGCAGTTTCGGCGACAGTAACACAGATACGCAGTATTTT. Translation gives CASSFGDSNTDTQYF.

This CDR3 reads CASSTTGGYNEQFF. In nucleotides, the CDR3 is TGTGCCAGCAGTACTACAGGCGGATACAATGAGCAGTTCTTC. The rearrangement uses TRBV6-1 and TRBJ2-1, with a possible D match to TRBD1 (5 bases). From germline, CDR1 is MNHNS and CDR2 SASEGT. V dropped 5 bases and J dropped 4 bases, with 12 bases sitting between them. The length of the CDR3 is 14 residues.

With regard to this clonotype: This could be a read error, since a much larger clone is one nucleotide away. The rearrangement joins TRBV10-1 to TRBJ2-7; D remains unclear. The CDR3 spans 15 residues. Germline V lookup: CDR1 WNHNN, CDR2 SYGVQD (reference sequence). CDR3 residues: CTSSYSINLAYEQYF. The CDR3 DNA reads TGTACCAGCAGTTACTCGATTAACCTAGCCTACGAGCAGTACTTC.